This T cell receptor beta chain was profiled in a study of T cells in Graves' hyperthyroidism and ophthalmopathy. This clonotype was seen many times. It was approximately 9.4 ml of fresh peripheral blood that supplied the PBMCs. The TCR beta CDR3 regions underwent amplification using RNA transcripts as the source. A set of HTBI primers served as the primers for a first-round RT-PCR of the TCR CDR3. TCRdb fed the multiplex PCR reads into MiXCR, producing one record per CDR3 protein. Found here are more than 550,000 distinct CDR3 sequences, roughly 17% of them singletons; the top ten hold roughly 16%. This CDR3 region has 19 residues. Trimming took off 5 bases at V and 8 bases at J, with 28 bases between the two ends. Germline-derived CDR1 and CDR2 are SGHAT and FQNNGV.

Sequenced input: blood. The chain has TRBV11-2 and TRBJ1-6, with a possible D match to TRBD1 (6 bases). This clonotype originated in a man aged 50-60 years with Graves' hyperthyroidism. CDR3 sequence reads: CASSLAGGARGSRDSPLHF. Written as DNA, the CDR3 is TGTGCCAGCAGCCTTGCGGGGGGGGCCAGAGGCTCAAGGGATTCACCCCTCCACTTT. Full variable domain (remainder filled in from reference TRBV11-2 and TRBJ1-6): EAGVAQSPRYKIIEKRQSVAFWCNPISGHATLYWYQQILGQGPKLLIQFQNNGVVDDSQLPKDRFSAERLKGVDSTLKIQPAKLEDSAVYLCASSLAGGARGSRDSPLHFGNGTRLTVT.